The clone carrying this TCR beta chain was seen repeatedly, ten times or more. The data belong to a study of metastatic and nonmetastatic thyroid tumors. The CDR3 runs to 14 residues. V gave up 4 bases and J gave up 6 bases, with 15 bases separating them. The V gene's germline CDR1 is MGHRA and CDR2 YSYEKL. Every patient was untreated before thyroid surgery. In the study's own analysis: The study's classifier, a distant-metastasis tool for papillary thyroid cancer, was built using CDR3 differences across clinicopathological groups. Through MiXCR, TCRdb re-clonotyped the PCR reads. The V and J calls and clone size are TCRdb's, not the authors'. The repertoire holds about 40,000 clones, about an eighth seen once, with roughly a quarter in the top ten.

V and J are TRBV4-1 and TRBJ1-2, with no clear D. The sequencing input was blood. This receptor was identified in a female donor with papillary thyroid cancer or a benign thyroid nodule (not recorded which). Some clones in this sample may be carry-over from other donors' samples. The CDR3 sequence is CASSPSGSRNGYTF. In DNA form, the CDR3 reads TGCGCCAGCAGCCCCTCCGGGAGCCGTAATGGCTACACCTTC.